This paragraph reports one T cell receptor beta chain. As yet, its antigen is unknown. The CDR3 runs 16 residues. V was clipped by 4 bases and J by 1 base, with 14 bases between them. Germline values: CDR1 SEHNR, CDR2 FQNEAQ (reference sequence). This entry comes from a study of blood T cells in healthy people across ages. The study, taken as a whole, reports: Possibly, changes in expanded clonotypes were confounded because donor CMV status was unknown.

Through a sample-barcoded 5' primer and a J-beta primer mix, a second PCR was run for roughly 7 to 11 cycles. Using its own MiXCR run on the 5' RACE reads, TCRdb lists one record per CDR3 protein. The sample lists 700,000 to 900,000 distinct CDR3 sequences, about 26% occurring once. These same records also appear under a second study, on T cells of mothers and their children. That paper states: Reads obtained per mother exceeded 8.5 million TCR beta CDR3 reads, with 2.5 million to 3.5 million obtained per child.

The sequenced sample consisted of blood. This TCR derives from a boy aged 5-17 years in good health. The chain combines TRBV7-9 with TRBJ2-4; maybe TRBD2 (5 bases). DNA of the CDR3: TGTGCCAGCAGCTCTGGGAGCTTCCGGGCCAAAAACATTCAGTACTTC. Translated, it gives CASSSGSFRAKNIQYF.